This T cell receptor (beta chain) was recorded in a study of human T cells and chemical hapten exposure. Study-level results: DPC sensitization did not alter TCRs above 1 in 1000 frequency.

There are many counts of this clonotype. Antigen specificity is unknown. Unfractionated whole blood yielded the extracted total RNA. Individual cDNA molecules received unique molecular identifiers in the library. Authors' analysis steps: There were a median of around 97,000 TCRs per sample, with a range from roughly 23,224 to 690,600. MiXCR, run by TCRdb on the 5' RACE reads, gives a single entry per CDR3 protein. TCRdb, not the original authors, processed these V and J calls. The sample carries about 140,000 distinct CDR3 sequences, roughly 4.1% recorded once. The CDR3 totals 18 residues. The germline V gene encodes CDR1 MNHEY and CDR2 SVGAGI. V was clipped by 2 bases and J by 3 bases, with 20 bases between them.

The chain carries TRBV6-5 and TRBJ2-1; D not resolved. The sequence was obtained from a female donor in good health. Written as DNA, the CDR3 is TGTGCCAGCAGTTACAGTCAGGTCTGGGTTATTTACTACAATGAGCAGTTCTTC. Translating gives CASSYSQVWVIYYNEQFF.